This is a list of T cell receptor beta chains from one sample in a study of patients and donors after allogeneic stem cell transplantation. MiXCR, applied by TCRdb to the RT-PCR reads, yields one record per CDR3 protein. The table lists about a million distinct CDR3 sequences, over 15% of them singletons. Material for sequencing was blood, either unsorted or a sorted T cell fraction (not recorded which). All receptors come from a human donor who was either an allogeneic HSCT recipient or a stem cell or donor lymphocyte infusion donor (not recorded which). It is not recorded whose cells these are; they may come from a transplant donor. The conserved cysteine and the conserved F or W are not part of the CDR3 here. The order of the fields is J gene, D gene, V gene, CDR3 protein. The D gene is left open where the match is weak.

j_gene: TRBJ1-1; d_gene: TRBD1; v_gene: TRBV10-3; CDR3aa: AIKSDRGGTEAF
j_gene: TRBJ1-5; d_gene: NA; v_gene: TRBV25-1; CDR3aa: ASSPSGTSINQPQH
j_gene: TRBJ1-3; d_gene: NA; v_gene: TRBV5-1; CDR3aa: ASSLAPGGDGNTIY
j_gene: TRBJ2-6; d_gene: TRBD1; v_gene: TRBV4-1; CDR3aa: ASSQEIPGQSGRGANVLT
j_gene: TRBJ1-5; d_gene: NA; v_gene: TRBV4-1; CDR3aa: ASSQAGSRQPQH
j_gene: TRBJ2-2; d_gene: NA; v_gene: TRBV14; CDR3aa: ASSQVDPGELF
j_gene: TRBJ1-5; d_gene: TRBD1; v_gene: TRBV20-1; CDR3aa: SSPGGTGSPRRNQPQH
j_gene: TRBJ1-2; d_gene: NA; v_gene: TRBV6-1; CDR3aa: ASSPRALDGYT
j_gene: TRBJ2-3; d_gene: NA; v_gene: TRBV29-1; CDR3aa: SVLLKTDTQY
j_gene: TRBJ1-1; d_gene: NA; v_gene: TRBV5-6; CDR3aa: ASSWGGASGQNTEAF
j_gene: TRBJ2-2; d_gene: NA; v_gene: TRBV6-1; CDR3aa: ASSEPLGSGSGELF
j_gene: TRBJ2-2; d_gene: NA; v_gene: TRBV6-5; CDR3aa: ASSYQYTGELF
j_gene: TRBJ1-1; d_gene: TRBD1; v_gene: TRBV2; CDR3aa: ASRDRGRAEAF
j_gene: TRBJ1-2; d_gene: TRBD1; v_gene: TRBV20-1; CDR3aa: SAIKGADYGYT
j_gene: TRBJ2-7; d_gene: NA; v_gene: TRBV29-1; CDR3aa: SVEGRGRGSRSGEQY
j_gene: TRBJ2-7; d_gene: NA; v_gene: TRBV30; CDR3aa: AWSVRAARSYEQY
j_gene: TRBJ2-1; d_gene: NA; v_gene: TRBV20-1; CDR3aa: SAPTTIIADEQF
j_gene: TRBJ2-2; d_gene: NA; v_gene: TRBV25-1; CDR3aa: ASSETPRAGELF
j_gene: TRBJ2-7; d_gene: TRBD1; v_gene: TRBV12-3/TRBV12-4; CDR3aa: ASRTGQGSYEQY
j_gene: TRBJ2-2; d_gene: NA; v_gene: TRBV7-9; CDR3aa: ASSPAGHGELF
j_gene: TRBJ1-1; d_gene: NA; v_gene: TRBV6-1; CDR3aa: ASQRWGWNTEAF
j_gene: TRBJ2-2; d_gene: NA; v_gene: TRBV5-1; CDR3aa: ASSGLLNTGELF
j_gene: TRBJ2-7; d_gene: NA; v_gene: TRBV12-5; CDR3aa: ASGLIFMAEPYEQY